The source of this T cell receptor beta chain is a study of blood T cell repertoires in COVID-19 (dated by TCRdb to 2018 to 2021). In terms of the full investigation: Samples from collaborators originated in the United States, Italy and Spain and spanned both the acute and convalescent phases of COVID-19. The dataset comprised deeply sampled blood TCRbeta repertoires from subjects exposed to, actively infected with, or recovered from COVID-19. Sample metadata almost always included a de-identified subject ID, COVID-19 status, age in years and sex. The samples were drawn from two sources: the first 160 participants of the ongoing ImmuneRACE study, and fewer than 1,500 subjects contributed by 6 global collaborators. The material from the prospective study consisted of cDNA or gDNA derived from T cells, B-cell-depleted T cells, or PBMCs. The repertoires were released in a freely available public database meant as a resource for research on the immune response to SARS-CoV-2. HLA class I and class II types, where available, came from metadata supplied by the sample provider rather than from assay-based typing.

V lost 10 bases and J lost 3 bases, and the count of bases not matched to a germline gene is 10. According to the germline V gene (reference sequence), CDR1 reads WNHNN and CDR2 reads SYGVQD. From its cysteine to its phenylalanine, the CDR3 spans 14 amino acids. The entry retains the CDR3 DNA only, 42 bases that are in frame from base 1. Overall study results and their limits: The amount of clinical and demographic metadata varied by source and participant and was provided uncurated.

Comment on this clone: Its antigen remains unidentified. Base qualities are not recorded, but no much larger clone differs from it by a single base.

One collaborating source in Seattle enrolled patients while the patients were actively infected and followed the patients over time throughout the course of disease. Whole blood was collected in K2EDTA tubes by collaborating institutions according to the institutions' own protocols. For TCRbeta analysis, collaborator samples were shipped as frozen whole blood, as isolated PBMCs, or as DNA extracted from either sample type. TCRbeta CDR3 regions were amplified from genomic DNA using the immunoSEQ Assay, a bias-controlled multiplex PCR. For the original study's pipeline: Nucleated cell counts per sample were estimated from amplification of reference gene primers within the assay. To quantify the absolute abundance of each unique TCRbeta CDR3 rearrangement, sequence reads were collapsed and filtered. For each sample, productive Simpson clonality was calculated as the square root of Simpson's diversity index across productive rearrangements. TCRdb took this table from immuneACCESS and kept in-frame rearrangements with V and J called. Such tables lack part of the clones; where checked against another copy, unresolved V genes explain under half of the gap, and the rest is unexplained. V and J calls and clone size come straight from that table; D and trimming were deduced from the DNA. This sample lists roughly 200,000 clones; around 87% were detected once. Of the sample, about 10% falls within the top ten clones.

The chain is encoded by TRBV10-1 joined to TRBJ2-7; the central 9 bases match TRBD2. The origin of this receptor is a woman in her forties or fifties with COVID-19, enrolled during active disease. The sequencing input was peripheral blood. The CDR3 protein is CATFLAGAHYEQYF. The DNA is TGCGCCACATTTTTAGCGGGGGCCCACTACGAGCAGTACTTC.